A single sample gave rise to the 13 T cell receptor beta chains below, sequenced in a study of cytomegalovirus exposure and HLA in healthy donors. TCRdb's copy holds only in-frame clones and misses some; the assay was immunoSEQ multiplex PCR. The sample consists of approximately 120,000 clones, 94% of them appearing once. The specimen sequenced was PBMCs. All receptors derive from a woman younger than 30 in good health and CMV-seronegative.

The chain joins TRBV6-5 to TRBJ2-7, with D perhaps TRBD2 (7 bases). This CDR3 has 14 amino acids. Germline V gene lookup returns CDR1 MNHEY and CDR2 SVGAGI. Between the trimmed V and J ends, which lost 6 bases and 5 bases, there was a span of 17 bases. The CDR3, as DNA: TGTGCCAGCAGCTTTGTGGGGGGGCGGAACGAGCAGTACTTC. Translation gives CASSFVGGRNEQYF.

The chain recombines TRBV5-4 with TRBJ2-7; 7 positions match TRBD1. The CDR3 loop spans 14 amino acids. Germline lookup yields CDR1 SGHNT and CDR2 YYREEE (reference sequence). With 0 bases clipped from V and 5 bases from J, the junction kept 5 bases outside the gene matches. The CDR3 here is CASSLEQGIHEQYF. DNA for the CDR3: TGTGCCAGCAGCTTGGAACAGGGGATCCACGAGCAGTACTTC.

This clone was found once. This rearrangement joins TRBV6-1 to TRBJ1-1; 7 bases match TRBD1. V lost 4 bases, J lost 0 bases, and 11 bases stayed unmatched. There are 17 residues in the CDR3. From germline, CDR1 is MNHNS and CDR2 SASEGT. The CDR3 sequence is CASSGPGTAIMNTEAFF. In DNA form, the CDR3 reads TGTGCCAGCAGTGGTCCCGGGACAGCCATAATGAACACTGAAGCTTTCTTT.

This clone has a handful of counts. DNA of the CDR3: TGTGCCAGCAGCTTACGGGGCAGGGGTAACGTCGGCTATGGCTACACCTTC. Its protein is CASSLRGRGNVGYGYTF. The rearrangement links TRBV13 to TRBJ1-2; D might be TRBD1 (6 bases). The V end was cut by 2 bases, the J end by 4 bases, with 20 bases between. The CDR3 is made up of 17 amino acids. From germline, CDR1 is PRHDT and CDR2 FYEKMQ (reference sequence).

There are a few counts of this clone. The rearrangement links TRBV23-1 to TRBJ2-1; 10 bases line up with TRBD2. TRBV23-1 is an ORF; its function is uncertain. V dropped 10 bases and J dropped 7; count of bases not matched to a gene: 13. CDR3 size: 15 residues. The CDR3 region has the DNA TGCGCCACACCCCAATCAGCGGGAGGGGAGAATGAGCAGTTCTTC. The encoded protein is CATPQSAGGENEQFF.

The CDR3 nucleotides read TGTGCCTGGACGACTGACAGCACTGGAAACACCATATATTTT. Translation: CAWTTDSTGNTIYF. This chain connects TRBV30 to TRBJ1-3; a possible D gene is TRBD1 (5 bases). V lost 4 bases to trimming and J lost 2 bases, with 12 bases between them. CDR1 GTSNPN and CDR2 SVGIG come from the germline V gene (reference sequence). The CDR3 has 14 residues.

The gene calls are TRBV7-9 and TRBJ1-3; no definite D call. CDR3 length: 15 amino acids. Germline assignment: CDR1 SEHNR and CDR2 FQNEAQ (reference sequence). V lost 4 bases, J lost 4 bases, and 14 bases lay in between. This CDR3 is CASSSNMGGGNTIYF. Written as DNA, the CDR3 is TGTGCCAGCAGCTCGAACATGGGAGGAGGAAACACCATATATTTT.

This clone was seen once. This rearrangement joins TRBV19 to TRBJ1-5; tentative D call: TRBD1 (5 bases). V was clipped by 11 bases and J by 3 bases, with 14 bases between them. Germline values: CDR1 LNHDA, CDR2 SQIVND (reference sequence). The CDR3 runs to 13 residues. The CDR3 DNA reads TGTGCCTCCAATCGCGGGGCCAATCAGCCCCAGCATTTT. The encoded protein is CASNRGANQPQHF.

V is TRBV30 and J is TRBJ2-6; no clear D gene. The V gene's germline CDR1 is GTSNPN and CDR2 SVGIG (reference sequence). The CDR3 runs to 14 residues. V lost 1 base and J 4 bases, leaving 8 bases between the germline ends. CDR3 DNA sequence: TGTGCCTGGAGTGAGAGTGCAGGGGCCAACGTCCTGACTTTC. Translated: CAWSESAGANVLTF. The whole variable domain, filled in from reference TRBV30 and TRBJ2-6, reads SQTIHQWPATLVQPVGSPLSLECTVEGTSNPNLYWYRQAAGRGLQLLFYSVGIGQISSEVPQNLSASRPQDRQFILSSKKLLLSDSGFYLCAWSESAGANVLTFGAGSRLTVL.

The CDR3 loop reads CASSLGGGASAYGYTF. In DNA form, the CDR3 reads TGTGCCAGCAGTTTAGGTGGGGGCGCTTCGGCCTATGGCTACACCTTC. The genes are TRBV28 and TRBJ1-2, with a possible D match to TRBD1 (6 bases). This CDR3 contains 16 residues. CDR1 MDHEN and CDR2 SYDVKM come from the germline V gene. V was clipped by 2 bases and J by 4 bases, with 17 bases between them.

The chain is built from TRBV1 and TRBJ2-7; TRBD2, the D gene given by the table, was not confirmed from the DNA. TRBV1 is assigned pseudogene status. This CDR3 is built from 18 residues. The CDR3 bases are TGCACCAGCAGCCAAGAAGGACTAGCGGGGGCGATCTACTACGAGCAGTACTTC. It is translated as CTSSQEGLAGAIYYEQYF.

This clone was picked up one time. The chain employs TRBV1 and TRBJ2-5; the D call TRBD2 from the table was never checked on the DNA. TRBV1 is a listed pseudogene. The CDR3 has 18 amino acids. Written as DNA, the CDR3 is TGCACCAGCAGCCACCCGGGACTAGCGGGACGAACCCAAGAGACCCAGTACTTC. This gives the protein CTSSHPGLAGRTQETQYF.

V usage is TRBV27 and J usage is TRBJ1-5; 7 bases align to TRBD1. The germline gives CDR1 MNHEY, CDR2 SMNVEV (reference sequence). V gave up 3 bases and J gave up 5 bases; unmatched junction bases: 4. There are 14 residues in the CDR3. CDR3 sequence (DNA): TGTGCCAGCAGTTTCGGGACAGATCATCAGCCCCAGCATTTT. Residues: CASSFGTDHQPQHF.